The source of this T cell receptor beta chain is a study of blood T cell repertoires in COVID-19 (dated by TCRdb to 2019 to 2021). At the level of the whole study: Collaborator samples came from the United States, Italy and Spain and covered acute and convalescent phases of COVID-19. The prospective study material was composed of cDNA or gDNA derived from T cells, B-cell-depleted T cells, or PBMCs. Subjects who had been exposed to COVID-19, were actively infected with it, or had recovered from it provided the deeply sampled blood TCRbeta repertoires that made up the dataset. The repertoires were made available in a free public database intended to serve as a resource for research on the immune response to SARS-CoV-2. Samples were obtained from the ongoing ImmuneRACE study (first 160 participants) and from about 1,300 subjects provided by 6 global collaborators. The sample metadata nearly always contained a de-identified subject ID, COVID-19 status, age in years and sex. Where available, HLA class I and class II types were taken from metadata supplied by the sample provider and were not determined by assay-based typing.

Paper-wide results and their limitations: Clinical and demographic metadata were provided uncurated, with the amount varying by source and participant.

The immunoSEQ Assay, a bias-controlled multiplex PCR, was used to amplify TCRbeta CDR3 regions from genomic DNA. The study's own analysis went as follows. Nucleated cell counts per sample were estimated from amplification of reference gene primers within the assay. To quantify the absolute abundance of each unique TCRbeta CDR3 rearrangement, sequence reads were collapsed and filtered. For each sample, productive Simpson clonality was calculated by taking the square root of Simpson's diversity index across productive rearrangements. Drawn from immuneACCESS, this table holds only the in-frame rearrangements with V and J called that TCRdb kept. Clones are partly lost; checked studies trace under half to an unresolved V gene and leave the rest unexplained. From that table come the V and J calls and clone size; the DNA was used to work out D and trimming. This sample holds 200,000 to 300,000 clones; around 89% were observed only once. The top ten constitute more than 0.95% of the sample.

CDR1 and CDR2, per the germline V gene, are SGHVS and FQNEAQ. The cysteine opens and the phenylalanine closes a CDR3 of 15 amino acids. CDR3 DNA only is kept here, 45 bases in frame from base 1. Trimming takes 5 bases off V and 2 bases off J; junction bases not matched to a gene: 5. Of note for this clone: Its antigen target is currently unknown. Base qualities are not provided; no much larger clone lies one nucleotide away.

In the prospective study, participants were roughly 18 to 100 years old, resided in fewer than 25 geographic areas of the United States, and were enrolled through a virtual design. To assign participants to cohorts, the prospective study relied on clinical history that participants themselves reported in a screening survey and a study questionnaire. In the prospective study, mobile phlebotomists collected whole blood, serum and a nasopharyngeal or oropharyngeal swab from each participant. Over a roughly 2-month period, participants in the prospective study had the option of providing additional blood draws and questionnaires. Blood samples from the prospective study were shipped frozen or at room temperature prior to DNA extraction.

The V gene is TRBV7-8 and the J gene is TRBJ2-1; TRBD2 aligns with 8 central bases. This clonotype was obtained from a woman aged 35 to 49 with acute COVID-19. Sequencing was performed on PBMCs or T cells enriched from blood (not recorded which). The encoded CDR3 is CASSPGAGAYNEQFF. The sequence in DNA is TGTGCCAGCAGCCCGGGAGCGGGAGCCTACAATGAGCAGTTCTTC.